These T cell receptor beta chains were read from a single sample in a study of T cells in Graves' hyperthyroidism and ophthalmopathy. TCRdb recomputed calls from the multiplex PCR reads with MiXCR, one row per CDR3 protein. In the table there are 250,000 to 300,000 distinct CDR3 sequences, more than 12% of which are singletons. Input material: blood. Receptor source: a woman aged 40-49 years with Graves' hyperthyroidism that later progressed to Graves' ophthalmopathy. Both conserved end residues are trimmed from each CDR3. Clone size is stated in some rows and not others, as once, few, many or a class when expanded.

TRBV7-9	TRBJ2-7	many	ASTEVGLAGGGSENEQY
TRBV4-1	TRBJ2-1	many	ASSQYNTRPPYNEQF
TRBV6-1	TRBJ1-6	few	ASTLPLH
TRBV2	TRBJ2-7	many	ASRGIRGNYEQY
TRBV28	TRBJ2-2	many	ASSRPGTANTGELF
TRBV20-1	TRBJ2-5	-	SARDTRLAGGVETQY
TRBV2	TRBJ2-2	many	ASSERASASLTGELF
TRBV20-1	TRBJ1-2	many	SVRTWQDTYGYT
TRBV20-1	TRBJ1-1	few	SASYNARDAF
TRBV11-2	TRBJ2-1	many	ASSLAASGRYNEQF
TRBV28	TRBJ2-7	many	ASSSDRVQY
TRBV20-1	TRBJ2-7	many	SIGQGASEQY
TRBV6-1	TRBJ1-1	many	ASSRARGNTEAF
TRBV5-1	TRBJ1-6	many	ASSPTGRNNSPLH
TRBV9	TRBJ2-3	many	ASSLSERGDTDTQY
TRBV3-1	TRBJ2-3	many	ASSQDQGRTDTQY
TRBV6-1	TRBJ2-5	many	ASSSPHFGEETQY
TRBV7-3	TRBJ2-6	many	ASSLTEANVLT
TRBV24-1	TRBJ2-7	many	ATSDLAGTYEQY
TRBV20-1	TRBJ2-7	few	SARDDRWYEQY
TRBV7-6	TRBJ2-1	-	ASSLVPGWREIYNEQF
TRBV5-1	TRBJ2-2	many	ASSLQSNTGELF
TRBV19	TRBJ2-2	many	ASSTGTENTGELF
TRBV3-1	TRBJ1-1	many	ASSQSASWGNTEAF
TRBV7-6	TRBJ2-1	many	ASSLIASGRNEQF
TRBV13	TRBJ2-3	-	ASSLEPDTQY
TRBV9	TRBJ2-7	-	ASSRRTQADEQY
TRBV12-3/TRBV12-4	TRBJ2-3	many	ASSLVVNRVYSTDTQY
TRBV3-1	TRBJ2-1	-	ASSLGTAPYNEQF
TRBV5-4	TRBJ1-1	-	ASSFIPMNTEAF
TRBV10-3	TRBJ2-1	many	AIRERENNNEQF
TRBV20-1	TRBJ2-7	many	SAVHPYNEQY
TRBV24-1	TRBJ2-1	-	ATSGAEGEQF
TRBV15	TRBJ1-5	many	ATSGRGDQPQH
TRBV4-2	TRBJ2-5	-	ANPSSGTVQGTQY
TRBV27	TRBJ1-2	once	ASSSVRTGRVGYT
TRBV30	TRBJ2-3	many	AWSSGGTDTQY
TRBV20-1	TRBJ1-1	-	SAIIGGTEAF
TRBV7-9	TRBJ2-6	-	ASSLQGAGANVLT
TRBV7-9	TRBJ2-7	many	ASSSLGIRPYEQY
TRBV11-2	TRBJ2-1	many	ASSFGGSSNEQF
TRBV27	TRBJ2-5	many	ASRRGPSGQETQY
TRBV29-1	TRBJ2-1	many	SVETASYNEQF
TRBV12-3/TRBV12-4	TRBJ2-7	many	ASSRTTTYEQY
TRBV30	TRBJ1-2	-	AWIGREAGKGANYGYT
TRBV5-8	TRBJ1-1	many	ASRRDGTGNTEAF
TRBV28	TRBJ1-6	many	ASSLALRGAGGSPLH
TRBV28	TRBJ2-1	many	ASSLPYNEQF
TRBV29-1	TRBJ2-3	many	SVPGLAGGPADTQY